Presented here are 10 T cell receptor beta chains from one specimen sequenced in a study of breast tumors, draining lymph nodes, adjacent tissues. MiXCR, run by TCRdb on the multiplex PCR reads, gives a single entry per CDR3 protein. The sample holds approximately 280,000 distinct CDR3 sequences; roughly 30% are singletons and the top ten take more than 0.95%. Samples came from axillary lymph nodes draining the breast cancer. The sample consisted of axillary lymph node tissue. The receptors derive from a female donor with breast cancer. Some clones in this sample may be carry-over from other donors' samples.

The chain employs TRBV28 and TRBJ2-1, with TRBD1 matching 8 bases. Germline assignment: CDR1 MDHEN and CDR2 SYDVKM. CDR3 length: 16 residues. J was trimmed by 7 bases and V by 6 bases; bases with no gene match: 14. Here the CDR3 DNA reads TGTGCCAGCAGAACCTCCATCCGGGACAGGAAGAATGAGCAGTTCTTC. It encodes CASRTSIRDRKNEQFF. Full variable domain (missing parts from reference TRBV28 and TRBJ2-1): DVKVTQSSRYLVKRTGEKVFLECVQDMDHENMFWYRQDPGLGLRLIYFSYDVKMKEKGDIPEGYSVSREKKERFSLILESASTNQTSMYLCASRTSIRDRKNEQFFGPGTRLTVL.

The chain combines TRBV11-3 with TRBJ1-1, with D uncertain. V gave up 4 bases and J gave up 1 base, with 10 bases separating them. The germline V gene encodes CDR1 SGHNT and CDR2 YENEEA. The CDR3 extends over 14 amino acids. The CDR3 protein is CASSSRPWNTEAFF. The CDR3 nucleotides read TGTGCCAGCAGCTCCAGACCCTGGAACACTGAAGCTTTCTTT.

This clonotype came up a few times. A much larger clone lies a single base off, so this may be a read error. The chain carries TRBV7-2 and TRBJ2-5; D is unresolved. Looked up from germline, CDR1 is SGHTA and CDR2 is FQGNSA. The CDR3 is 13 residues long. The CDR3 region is CASSLGVEETRYF. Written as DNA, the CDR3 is TGTGCCAGCAGCTTAGGGGTGGAAGAGACCCGGTACTTC.

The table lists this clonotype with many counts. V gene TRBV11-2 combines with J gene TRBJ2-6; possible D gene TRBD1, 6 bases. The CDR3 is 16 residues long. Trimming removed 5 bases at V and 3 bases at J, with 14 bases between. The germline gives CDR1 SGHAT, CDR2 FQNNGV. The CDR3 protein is CASSPQGFGGANVLTF. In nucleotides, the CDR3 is TGTGCCAGCAGCCCGCAGGGGTTTGGTGGGGCCAACGTCCTGACTTTC.

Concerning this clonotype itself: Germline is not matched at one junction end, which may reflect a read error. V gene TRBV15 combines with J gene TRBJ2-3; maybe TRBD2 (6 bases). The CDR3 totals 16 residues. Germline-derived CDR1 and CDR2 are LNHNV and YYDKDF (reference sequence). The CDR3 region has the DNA TGTGCCACCAGCAGAGAGGCGGGAAAGAGCACAGGTACGCAGTATTTT. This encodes CATSREAGKSTGTQYF.

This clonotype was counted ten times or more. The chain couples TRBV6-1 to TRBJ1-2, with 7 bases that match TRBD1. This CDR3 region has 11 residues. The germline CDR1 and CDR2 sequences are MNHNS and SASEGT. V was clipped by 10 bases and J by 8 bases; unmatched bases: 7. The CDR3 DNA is TGTGCCATCTTGACAGGGAGCGGCTACACCTTC. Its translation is CAILTGSGYTF.

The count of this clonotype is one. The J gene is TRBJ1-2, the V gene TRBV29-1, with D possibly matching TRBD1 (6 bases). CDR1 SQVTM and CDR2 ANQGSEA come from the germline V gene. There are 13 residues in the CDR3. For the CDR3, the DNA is TGCGGCGCTGTAGGGGGGGGCAACTATGGCTACACCTTC. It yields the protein CGAVGGGNYGYTF. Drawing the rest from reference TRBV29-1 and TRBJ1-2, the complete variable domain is SAVISQKPSRDICQRGTSLTIQCQVDSQVTMMFWYRQQPGQSLTLIATANQGSEATYESGFVIDKFPISRPNLTFSTLTVSNMSPEDSSIYLCGAVGGGNYGYTFGSGTRLTVV.

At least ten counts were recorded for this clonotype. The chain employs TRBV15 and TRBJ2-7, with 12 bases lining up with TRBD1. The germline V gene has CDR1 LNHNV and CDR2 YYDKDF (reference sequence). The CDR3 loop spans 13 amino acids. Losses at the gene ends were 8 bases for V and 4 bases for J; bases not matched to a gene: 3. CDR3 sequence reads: CATGTGGPYEQYF. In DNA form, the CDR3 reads TGTGCCACCGGGACAGGGGGCCCATACGAGCAGTACTTC.

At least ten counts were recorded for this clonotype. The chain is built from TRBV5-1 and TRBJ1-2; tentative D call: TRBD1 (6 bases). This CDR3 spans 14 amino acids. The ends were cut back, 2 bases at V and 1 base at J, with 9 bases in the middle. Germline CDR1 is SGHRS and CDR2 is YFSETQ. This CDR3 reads CASSFTGNNYGYTF. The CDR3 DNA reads TGCGCCAGCAGCTTTACAGGGAATAACTATGGCTACACCTTC.

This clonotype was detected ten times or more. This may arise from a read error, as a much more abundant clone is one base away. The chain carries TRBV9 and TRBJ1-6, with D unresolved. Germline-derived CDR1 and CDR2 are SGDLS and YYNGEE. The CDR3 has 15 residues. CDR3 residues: CASSVGPPGNSPPHF. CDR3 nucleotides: TGTGCCAGCAGCGTAGGGCCCCCTGGGAATTCACCCCCCCACTTT.